This entry is about one T cell receptor (beta chain). V dropped 4 bases and J dropped 5; count of bases not matched to a gene: 9. The CDR3 consists of 16 residues. The germline gives CDR1 MNHNS, CDR2 SASEGT. This record comes from a study of blood T cell repertoires in COVID-19. Study-wide context: In each case, the material was cDNA or gDNA derived from T cells, B-cell-depleted T cells, or PBMCs.

TCRdb keeps only in-frame clones here, not all; method: immunoSEQ multiplex PCR. This sample yields some 100,000 clones, of which about 89% are seen a single time; 0.97% belongs to the top ten. The chain combines TRBV6-1 with TRBJ2-5; 11 bases fit TRBD2. This sequence was found in a man aged 55 to 70 with acute or convalescent COVID-19. The sample comprised peripheral blood. CDR3 DNA sequence: TGTGCCAGCAGTGGGTTAGCGGGAGGGCCGGGGGAGACCCAGTACTTC. Amino acids: CASSGLAGGPGETQYF.